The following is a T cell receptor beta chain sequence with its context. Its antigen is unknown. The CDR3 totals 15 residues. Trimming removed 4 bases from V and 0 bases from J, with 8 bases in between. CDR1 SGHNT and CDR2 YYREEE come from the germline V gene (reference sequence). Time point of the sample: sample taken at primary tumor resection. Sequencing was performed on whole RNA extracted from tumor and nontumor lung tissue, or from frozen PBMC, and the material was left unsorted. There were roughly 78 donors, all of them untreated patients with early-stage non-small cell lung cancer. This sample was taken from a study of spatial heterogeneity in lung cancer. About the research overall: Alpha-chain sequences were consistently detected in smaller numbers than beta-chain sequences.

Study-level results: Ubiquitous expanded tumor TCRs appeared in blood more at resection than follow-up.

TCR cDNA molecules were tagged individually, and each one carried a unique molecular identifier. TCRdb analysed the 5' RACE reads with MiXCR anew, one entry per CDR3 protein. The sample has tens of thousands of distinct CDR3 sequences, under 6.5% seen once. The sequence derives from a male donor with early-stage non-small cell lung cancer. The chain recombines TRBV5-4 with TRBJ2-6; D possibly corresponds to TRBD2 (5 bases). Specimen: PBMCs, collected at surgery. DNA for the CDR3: TGTGCCAGCAGCCCAGCGGACTCTGGGGCCAACGTCCTGACTTTC. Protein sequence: CASSPADSGANVLTF.